This T cell receptor (beta chain) was sequenced in a study of PD-L1 blockade in urothelial cancer. About the study: Men with urothelial cancer arising in the bladder made up about 85% of the roughly 29 patients. Blood analysis took place 3 weeks (second dose) and 6 weeks after treatment start.

Time point described: pretreatment peripheral blood. V lost 5 bases, J lost 6 bases, and 14 bases lay in between. CDR1 is SGHVS, CDR2 FQNEAQ, per germline. The CDR3 extends over 14 amino acids. PCRs were each spiked with synthetic TCR analog templates. Sequencing used immunoSEQ multiplex PCR; TCRdb keeps in-frame clones, though not all of them. The sample shows some 40,000 clones, 88% of them seen only once. This clone appeared once. V usage is TRBV7-8 and J usage is TRBJ2-1; TRBD2 is a possible D gene (5 bases). The sequence was obtained from a donor at least 40 years old with urothelial cancer. The source material was PBMCs, sampled around atezolizumab (anti-PD-L1) treatment. CDR3 region: CASSPRTQLNEQFF. The CDR3 DNA is TGTGCCAGCAGCCCCCGGACTCAGCTCAATGAGCAGTTCTTC.